This T cell receptor beta chain was recovered during a study of molecular identifiers for immune sequencing clone quantification. In preparing bulk TCR libraries, previously described methods and listed TCR primers were used. TCRdb independently ran MiXCR on the PCR reads; one entry per CDR3 protein. The sample lists over 300,000 distinct CDR3 sequences, roughly 23% occurring once. General study points: In naive cells, clones above 20 RNA copies held under 1% of molecules, whereas in effector cells they held over 99%. The sizes of highly expanded clones could be underestimated when identical TCR molecules share a barcode.

Source material for naive CD8 libraries was roughly 20,000 to 1,000,000 sorted cells, with 10%, 30% or 50% RNA. This clonotype has a count of ten or more. Its antigen is unknown. This receptor was identified in a human donor in good health. Some libraries in this study had Jurkat cell RNA spiked in. Input material: naive CD8+ T cells from blood, with Jurkat cell RNA spiked in. The sample's subset: FACS-sorted CD8+CD4-CCR7+CD45RA+ naive T cells.

DNA for the CDR3: TGTGCCAGTAGTATGAGTTGGGGCGCTGAAGCTTTCTTT. Protein sequence: CASSMSWGAEAFF. V is TRBV19 and J is TRBJ1-1; TRBD1 is a possible D gene (5 bases). V dropped 3 bases and J dropped 6 bases, with 11 bases sitting between them. Per the germline V gene, CDR1 is LNHDA and CDR2 is SQIVND (reference sequence). This CDR3 comprises 13 residues. Combining the CDR3 with reference TRBV19 and TRBJ1-1 gives the whole variable domain DGGITQSPKYLFRKEGQNVTLSCEQNLNHDAMYWYRQDPGQGLRLIYYSQIVNDFQKGDIAEGYSVSREKKESFPLTVTSAQKNPTAFYLCASSMSWGAEAFFGQGTRLTVV.